These 3 T cell receptor beta chains share one sample of origin, sequenced in a study of T cells in Graves' hyperthyroidism and ophthalmopathy. RNA transcripts were the template for amplifying TCR beta CDR3 regions. First-round RT-PCR of the TCR CDR3 relied on the HTBI primer set. TCRdb fed the multiplex PCR reads into MiXCR, producing one record per CDR3 protein. The table includes under 300,000 distinct CDR3 sequences, about 15% detected once. The sequencing sample was made of blood. The receptors derive from a woman between 50 and 59 years old with Graves' hyperthyroidism that later progressed to Graves' ophthalmopathy.

The table lists this clonotype with many counts. The V gene is TRBV9, the J gene TRBJ1-1, with D unresolved. This CDR3 comprises 17 residues. The V end lost 0 bases, the J end lost 1 base, and 16 bases lay between the germline ends. Germline CDR1 reads SGDLS; CDR2 reads YYNGEE. CDR3 loop: CASSVATKVTENTEAFF. The CDR3 region has the DNA TGTGCCAGCAGCGTAGCTACAAAGGTCACAGAGAACACTGAAGCTTTCTTT.

Ten or more counts support this clonotype. V usage is TRBV7-9 and J usage is TRBJ1-4; D perhaps matches TRBD1 (6 bases). The CDR3 totals 12 residues. Trimming stripped 4 bases from V and 10 bases from J, with 10 bases between. Germline assignment: CDR1 SEHNR and CDR2 FQNEAQ (reference sequence). The CDR3 spells CASSSGTRKLFF. In DNA form, the CDR3 reads TGTGCCAGCAGCTCGGGGACAAGAAAACTGTTTTTT.

This clonotype was counted only a few times. The chain uses TRBV29-1 and TRBJ1-1; D remains unclear. V lost 6 bases, J lost 0 bases, and 8 bases lay in between. Germline assignment: CDR1 SQVTM and CDR2 ANQGSEA. The CDR3 runs to 12 residues. The CDR3 sequence is CSVHGLNTEAFF. In DNA, the CDR3 is TGCAGCGTCCACGGGTTGAACACTGAAGCTTTCTTT.